Each of the 24 T cell receptor beta chains below was sequenced from the same sample in a study of neurological immune-mediated disorders. TCRdb analysed the 5' RACE reads with MiXCR anew, one entry per CDR3 protein. The repertoire holds about 18,000 distinct CDR3 sequences, roughly 10% seen once, with 29% in the top ten. The source material was CD8+ T cells from blood. These receptors came from a woman between 45 and 65 years old in good health.

By sample share, this clonotype is medium-sized. The V and J genes are TRBV2 and TRBJ1-1; tentative D call: TRBD1 (5 bases). The CDR3 loop spans 14 amino acids. Between the trimmed V and J ends, which lost 4 bases and 0 bases, there was a span of 9 bases. CDR1 SNHLY and CDR2 FYNNEI come from the germline V gene. CDR3 amino acids: CASSVDRLNTEAFF. The CDR3 DNA follows: TGTGCCAGCAGTGTCGACAGATTGAACACTGAAGCTTTCTTT.

This clonotype was counted ten times or more. V gene TRBV20-1 combines with J gene TRBJ2-7; D perhaps matches TRBD2 (6 bases). V was pared by 7 bases and J by 1 base, with 17 bases between. This CDR3 has 14 residues. Germline values: CDR1 DFQATT, CDR2 SNEGSKA (reference sequence). The CDR3 DNA sequence: TGCAGTGTCCCCACGTCTGCGGGGTCCTACGAGCAGTACTTC. Its protein product is CSVPTSAGSYEQYF.

This clonotype was seen ten or more times. The CDR3 nucleotides are TGTGCCACCAGCAGAGATCCCAGCGAAGCTTTCTTT. Residues: CATSRDPSEAFF. The rearrangement links TRBV15 to TRBJ1-1; D gene uncertain. V was pared by 0 bases and J by 8 bases, with 7 bases between. Germline V CDR1 and CDR2: LNHNV, YYDKDF (reference sequence). CDR3 length: 12 amino acids.

In this sample, this clonotype turned up many times. The genes are TRBV10-2 and TRBJ2-7; D is undetermined. Germline V lookup: CDR1 WSHSY, CDR2 SAAADI. Trimming took off 4 bases at V and 6 bases at J, with 7 bases between the two ends. The CDR3 runs 11 residues. The CDR3 region has the DNA TGCGCCAGCAGTGTCTGGACCGAGCAGTACTTC. Encoded protein: CASSVWTEQYF.

A few counts support this clonotype. The chain joins TRBV5-8 to TRBJ2-3; 8 nucleotides match TRBD1. Germline CDR1 and CDR2: SGHTS and YDEGEE. The CDR3 covers 14 residues. V was pared by 0 bases and J by 6 bases, with 3 bases of the junction left unmatched. The CDR3 DNA follows: TGTGCCAGCAGCTTGGATGGGACAGGCGATACGCAGTATTTT. Its translation: CASSLDGTGDTQYF. Together with reference TRBV5-8 and TRBJ2-3, the CDR3 gives the full variable domain: EAGVTQSPTHLIKTRGQQATLRCSPISGHTSVYWYQQALGLGLQFLLWYDEGEERNRGNFPPRFSGRQFPNYSSELNVNALELEDSALYLCASSLDGTGDTQYFGPGTRLTVL.

This clonotype was detected many times. CDR3 protein: CASSSGPGLAGGSSYNEQFF. CDR3 bases: TGTGCCAGCAGCTCCGGACCGGGACTAGCGGGGGGAAGCTCCTACAATGAGCAGTTCTTC. This chain joins TRBV7-6 and TRBJ2-1, with 15 bases that match TRBD2. The J segment lost 0 bases and the V segment lost 4 bases, leaving 10 bases of the junction unmatched. Germline CDR1 is SGHVS and CDR2 is FNYEAQ. The CDR3 length is 20 residues.

In its sample, this clonotype was seen many times. The CDR3 DNA sequence: TGTGCCAGCAGCGTAGGCGGAACCGTCTACGAGCAGTACTTC. Its translation: CASSVGGTVYEQYF. The chain couples TRBV9 to TRBJ2-7; unclear D gene. The CDR3 is made up of 14 amino acids. V lost 0 bases, J lost 3 bases, and 10 bases lay in between. From germline, CDR1 is SGDLS and CDR2 YYNGEE.

The table lists this clonotype with many counts. V gene TRBV6-5 combines with J gene TRBJ1-5; D not certain. Per germline, CDR1 MNHEY and CDR2 SVGAGI. V was pared by 0 bases and J by 5 bases, with 8 bases between. This CDR3 is 14 amino acids long. This CDR3 is CASSYSNRDQPQHF. CDR3 DNA sequence: TGTGCCAGCAGTTACTCGAATAGAGATCAGCCCCAGCATTTT.

The sample holds many counts of this clonotype. The chain carries TRBV19 and TRBJ2-1; 8 bases match TRBD2. With 4 bases clipped from V and 10 bases from J, the junction kept 12 bases outside the gene matches. Looked up from germline, CDR1 is LNHDA and CDR2 is SQIVND (reference sequence). The length of the CDR3 is 15 residues. The chain's CDR3 is CASSTYSGDLVEQFF. The DNA for the CDR3 is TGTGCCAGTAGTACTTATAGCGGGGATTTAGTAGAGCAGTTCTTC.

This clonotype was recorded at least ten times. The chain joins TRBV7-9 to TRBJ1-1, with D tentatively TRBD1 (5 bases). This CDR3 comprises 13 residues. Between the trimmed V and J ends, which lost 5 bases and 1 base, there was a span of 8 bases. From germline, CDR1 is SEHNR and CDR2 FQNEAQ (reference sequence). CDR3 residues: CASSPGANTEAFF. The CDR3 DNA reads as TGTGCCAGCAGCCCTGGGGCGAACACTGAAGCTTTCTTT.

There are many counts of this clonotype. The V gene is TRBV20-1, the J gene TRBJ1-1, with no clear D. The V end lost 2 bases, the J end lost 1 base, and 5 bases lay between the germline ends. Germline V CDR1 and CDR2: DFQATT, SNEGSKA (reference sequence). The CDR3 is 12 amino acids. CDR3 residues: CSARTWNTEAFF. The DNA of the CDR3 is TGCAGTGCTAGAACGTGGAACACTGAAGCTTTCTTT.

The table lists this clonotype with many counts. The chain carries TRBV29-1 and TRBJ2-1; perhaps TRBD2 as D (5 bases). Germline-derived CDR1 and CDR2 are SQVTM and ANQGSEA. The CDR3 has 12 amino acids. The V and J ends lost 3 bases and 4 bases respectively, with 7 bases between them. Here the CDR3 DNA reads TGCAGCGTTGATCCGGGGTACAATGAGCAGTTCTTC. Its protein product is CSVDPGYNEQFF.

This clonotype was detected ten times or more. The gene calls are TRBV5-5 and TRBJ2-1; D might be TRBD2 (6 bases). The CDR3 is 16 residues long. V shed 5 bases and J shed 3 bases, with 18 bases lying between them. Germline-derived CDR1 and CDR2 are SGHKS and YYEKEE (reference sequence). CDR3 residues: CASSSTGLRNYNEQFF. DNA for the CDR3: TGTGCCAGCAGTTCGACGGGACTCCGTAACTACAATGAGCAGTTCTTC.

This clonotype was picked up many times. The V and J genes are TRBV28 and TRBJ2-5; 10 bases map to TRBD1. J gave up 5 bases and V 6 bases, and 9 bases lay outside the gene matches. CDR1 and CDR2 (germline): MDHEN, SYDVKM. The CDR3 totals 15 residues. The CDR3 protein is CASRSLTGGAETQYF. The CDR3 nucleotides are TGTGCCAGCAGATCGCTGACAGGGGGCGCGGAGACCCAGTACTTC. Complete variable domain (other parts from reference TRBV28 and TRBJ2-5): DVKVTQSSRYLVKRTGEKVFLECVQDMDHENMFWYRQDPGLGLRLIYFSYDVKMKEKGDIPEGYSVSREKKERFSLILESASTNQTSMYLCASRSLTGGAETQYFGPGTRLLVL.

This clonotype showed up many times. This CDR3 reads CASSLGQGVPYEQYF. The CDR3, as DNA: TGTGCCAGCAGCCTAGGACAGGGGGTCCCCTACGAGCAGTACTTC. The chain has TRBV7-6 and TRBJ2-7; 10 nucleotides align to TRBD1. V shed 5 bases, J shed 2 bases, and the junction held 6 bases outside the gene matches. CDR3 length: 15 residues. From germline, CDR1 is SGHVS and CDR2 FNYEAQ.

This clonotype has at least ten counts. V usage is TRBV4-1 and J usage is TRBJ1-2; the D is unclear. CDR1 is MGHRA, CDR2 YSYEKL, per germline. The CDR3 loop spans 12 amino acids. V was shortened by 0 bases and J by 8 bases, with 7 bases between the two germline ends. CDR3 protein: CASSQDAVGYTF. CDR3 sequence (DNA): TGCGCCAGCAGCCAAGATGCGGTGGGCTACACCTTC.

This clonotype has only one observation. The chain joins TRBV29-1 to TRBJ2-7; perhaps D is TRBD1 or TRBD2 (5 bases each). CDR1 is SQVTM, CDR2 ANQGSEA, per germline. Trimming took off 4 bases at V and 0 bases at J, with 19 bases between the two ends. The CDR3 spans 16 residues. In nucleotides, the CDR3 is TGCAGCGTTGTCATCGCGGGCAGACAGAGCTCCTACGAGCAGTACTTC. This sequence encodes CSVVIAGRQSSYEQYF.

This clonotype came up many times. This chain links TRBV7-9 with TRBJ2-5; D call uncertain. The CDR3 extends over 13 amino acids. Trimming left V 4 bases short and J 8 bases short, with 14 bases between. Germline assignment: CDR1 SEHNR and CDR2 FQNEAQ (reference sequence). The CDR3 spells CASSSPAVRTQYF. CDR3 DNA sequence: TGTGCCAGCAGCTCCCCTGCGGTGCGAACCCAGTACTTC.

The table lists this clonotype with many counts. CDR3 sequence (DNA): TGTGCCAGCAGCGTAGGCAGGGACTCCTACGAGCAGTACTTC. Protein: CASSVGRDSYEQYF. The chain links TRBV9 to TRBJ2-7, with a tentative D call TRBD1 (5 bases). V shed 0 bases and J shed 0 bases, with 7 bases lying between them. Germline loops: CDR1 SGDLS, CDR2 YYNGEE. This CDR3 contains 14 residues.

This clonotype was picked up many times. This chain connects TRBV29-1 to TRBJ1-5; D not certain. Trimming pared 4 bases from V and 0 bases from J, leaving 7 bases between. This CDR3 spans 13 amino acids. Germline V gene lookup returns CDR1 SQVTM and CDR2 ANQGSEA. This CDR3 is CSVGADSNQPQHF. As DNA, the CDR3 is TGCAGCGTTGGGGCAGATAGCAATCAGCCCCAGCATTTT. Using reference TRBV29-1 and TRBJ1-5 for the parts outside the CDR3, the full variable domain is SAVISQKPSRDICQRGTSLTIQCQVDSQVTMMFWYRQQPGQSLTLIATANQGSEATYESGFVIDKFPISRPNLTFSTLTVSNMSPEDSSIYLCSVGADSNQPQHFGDGTRLSIL.

This clonotype has ten or more counts. The chain combines TRBV28 with TRBJ2-7; 9 bases fit TRBD1. This CDR3 is 16 amino acids long. Germline loops: CDR1 MDHEN, CDR2 SYDVKM. Losses at the gene ends were 7 bases for V and 4 bases for J; bases not matched to a gene: 14. The CDR3 nucleotides are TGTGCCAGCACAAATACCCCGGGACAGGGTTTGTACGAGCAGTACTTC. Translating gives CASTNTPGQGLYEQYF.

This clonotype came up many times. This chain links TRBV7-9 with TRBJ2-1; 12 nucleotides agree with TRBD2. J gave up 5 bases and V 5 bases, and 1 base lay outside the gene matches. The CDR3 has 14 amino acids. In germline, CDR1 is SEHNR, CDR2 FQNEAQ (reference sequence). The chain's CDR3 is CASSRLAGDNEQFF. The CDR3 bases are TGTGCCAGCAGCAGACTAGCGGGAGACAATGAGCAGTTCTTC.

At least ten counts were recorded for this clonotype. This rearrangement joins TRBV19 to TRBJ1-1, with TRBD1 as a possible D gene (6 bases). Germline V gene lookup returns CDR1 LNHDA and CDR2 SQIVND (reference sequence). This CDR3 is built from 14 residues. The germline V and J ends were trimmed by 1 base and 3 bases, with 9 bases remaining between them. CDR3: CASSIVAGDTEAFF. CDR3 DNA: TGTGCCAGTAGTATAGTGGCAGGGGACACTGAAGCTTTCTTT.

The sample holds many counts of this clonotype. The rearrangement links TRBV18 to TRBJ1-1, with D possibly being TRBD1 (5 bases). Germline values: CDR1 KGHSH, CDR2 LQKENI. The V and J ends lost 5 bases and 7 bases respectively, with 11 bases between them. The CDR3 contains 12 residues. The CDR3 sequence: CASSWDEREAFF. As DNA, the CDR3 is TGTGCCAGCTCATGGGACGAACGTGAAGCTTTCTTT.